This T cell receptor beta chain was recorded in a study of blood T cells in healthy people across ages. The germline CDR1 and CDR2 sequences are LGHDT and YNNKEL (reference sequence). V gave up 0 bases and J gave up 7 bases, with 16 bases separating them. The CDR3 consists of 15 residues. Primers used in a second PCR of roughly 7 to 12 cycles were a sample-barcoded 5' primer and a J-beta primer mix. MiXCR was run by TCRdb on the 5' RACE reads, yielding one entry per CDR3 protein. The sample yields 600,000 to 1,000,000 distinct CDR3 sequences, roughly 64% seen once. The clonotype originates from a young man in good health. The rearrangement uses TRBV3-1 and TRBJ2-7; D tentatively fits TRBD1 or TRBD2 (5 bases each). Sequencing was done on a sample of blood. The CDR3 here is CASSQEFGTWEEQYF. The CDR3 nucleotides read TGTGCCAGCAGCCAAGAATTTGGGACCTGGGAGGAGCAGTACTTC.